The next 2 T cell receptor beta chains were all read from a single sample in a study of regulatory T cells in long-lasting Graves disease. Investigators prepared the TCR beta libraries by applying iRepertoire HTBI primers and Arm-PCR of CDR3 regions. A single record per CDR3 protein comes from TCRdb applying MiXCR to the multiplex PCR reads. The sample carries 400,000 to 500,000 distinct CDR3 sequences, around 15% recorded once. Specified time point: newly diagnosed GD, antithyroid drugs for less than 3 months. RNA extracted from PBMCs served as the sequencing template. These records were also assigned to another study, of T cells in Graves' hyperthyroidism and ophthalmopathy.

This material consisted of peripheral blood mononuclear cells (PBMCs), taken at new diagnosis, from a patient treated with antithyroid drugs. The receptor set was obtained from a woman between 50 and 59 years old with Graves disease.

This clonotype was counted many times. The genes are TRBV5-1 and TRBJ2-2, with 8 bases matching TRBD2. This CDR3 comprises 15 residues. The J segment lost 4 bases and the V segment lost 3 bases, leaving 5 bases of the junction unmatched. Germline V gene sequence: CDR1 SGHRS, CDR2 YFSETQ. The CDR3 DNA reads TGCGCCAGCAGCTCCGGGGGGGCGGGCACCGGGGAGCTGTTTTTT. Its translation is CASSSGGAGTGELFF.

In DNA, the CDR3 is TGCGCCAGCAGCTTGGAAGGGGTTTGGAGATTAACCTACGAGCAGTACTTC. As protein: CASSLEGVWRLTYEQYF. The V call is TRBV5-1, the J call TRBJ2-7, with TRBD1 as a possible D gene (5 bases). Germline V gene sequence: CDR1 SGHRS, CDR2 YFSETQ. This CDR3 is 17 amino acids long. With 0 bases removed from V and 2 bases from J, the gap between germline ends came to 18 bases.